The 2 T cell receptor beta chains reported below all come from one sample, sequenced in a study of T cell changes during pregnancy in multiple sclerosis. TCRdb's copy holds only in-frame clones and misses some; the assay was immunoSEQ multiplex PCR. The top ten clones hold around 0.2% of a sample with some 77,000 clones, just over 90% of them seen once. This specimen consisted of CD4+ T cells from peripheral blood mononuclear cells, obtained before pregnancy. These receptors were obtained from a female donor with multiple sclerosis, enrolled in a pregnancy study.

The genes are TRBV2 and TRBJ1-2, with a tentative D call TRBD1 (6 bases). CDR1 and CDR2 from the germline V gene are SNHLY and FYNNEI. The CDR3 totals 18 residues. The V end was cut by 10 bases, the J end by 4 bases, with 31 bases between. The CDR3 reads CATRPAEQWTRGIYGYTF. The CDR3 DNA sequence: TGTGCCACCAGACCAGCAGAACAGTGGACAAGGGGGATCTATGGCTACACCTTC.

This clone is a singleton in its sample. The chain couples TRBV4-2 to TRBJ1-2; a possible D gene is TRBD1 (5 bases). The V and J ends lost 0 bases and 3 bases respectively, with 14 bases between them. Germline CDR1 reads LGHNA; CDR2 reads YNFKEQ. The CDR3 has 16 amino acids. CDR3 bases: TGTGCCAGCAGCCAAGATTTTAGCAGGGAGGACTATGGCTACACCTTC. This translates into CASSQDFSREDYGYTF.